The 2 T cell receptor beta chains listed next were all sequenced from one sample in a study of shared clonotypes between healthy human individuals. The protocol was immunoSEQ multiplex PCR, while the TCRdb copy is restricted to in-frame clones and leaves out a portion. This sample carries some 2.3 million clones, more than 80% of them seen once, and the ten largest clones take about 0.41%. Sequencing used naive CD4+ T cells from PBMCs. Documented subset: CD45RA+ positively selected. The receptors come from a young man in good health. Some clones in this sample may be carry-over from other donors' samples.

This clone came up once. This rearrangement joins TRBV5-1 to TRBJ2-1, with 10 bases identical to TRBD1. Germline trimming cut 4 bases from V and 15 bases from J; bases unmatched to any gene: 13. CDR3 size: 14 residues. Germline V CDR1 and CDR2: SGHRS, YFSETQ. This CDR3 is CASSRDRGLMDRFF. The DNA of the CDR3 is TGCGCCAGCAGCCGGGACAGGGGCCTCATGGATCGGTTCTTC.

J is TRBJ2-7 and V is TRBV6-4; 10 positions agree with TRBD2. CDR3 length: 17 residues. The germline gives CDR1 MRHNA, CDR2 SNTAGT. V shed 2 bases and J 0 bases; nucleotides not matched to a gene: 7. The CDR3 DNA follows: TGTGCCAGCAGTGACCCTATGGGACTAGCGTCCTCCTACGAGCAGTACTTC. It encodes CASSDPMGLASSYEQYF.